A single T cell receptor (beta chain) is shown here with its context. Its antigen remains unknown. This record comes from a study of T cell responses to AZD1222 COVID-19 vaccine. Notes on the study in general: CD4 TCRs covered the whole spike, strongest at regions 160-218 and 743-854. Baseline antibody screening turned up just six or seven seropositive AZD1222 recipients.

Assay: immunoSEQ multiplex PCR; the TCRdb copy retains only in-frame clones and omits some. This table holds 150,000 to 200,000 clones, 94% found once. Deletions cut 7 bases from V and 0 bases from J, with 13 bases between. The germline V gene encodes CDR1 MDHEN and CDR2 SYDVKM. The CDR3 totals 14 residues. This sequence originates from an adult who received the AZD1222 COVID-19 vaccine. Here the sequenced sample was peripheral blood, taken 28 days after the second AZD1222 dose. The chain recombines TRBV28 with TRBJ2-7, with a tentative D call TRBD1 (5 bases). CDR3 DNA sequence: TGTGCCAGCAAGGTTATAGGGGCCTCCTACGAGCAGTACTTC. This translates into CASKVIGASYEQYF.